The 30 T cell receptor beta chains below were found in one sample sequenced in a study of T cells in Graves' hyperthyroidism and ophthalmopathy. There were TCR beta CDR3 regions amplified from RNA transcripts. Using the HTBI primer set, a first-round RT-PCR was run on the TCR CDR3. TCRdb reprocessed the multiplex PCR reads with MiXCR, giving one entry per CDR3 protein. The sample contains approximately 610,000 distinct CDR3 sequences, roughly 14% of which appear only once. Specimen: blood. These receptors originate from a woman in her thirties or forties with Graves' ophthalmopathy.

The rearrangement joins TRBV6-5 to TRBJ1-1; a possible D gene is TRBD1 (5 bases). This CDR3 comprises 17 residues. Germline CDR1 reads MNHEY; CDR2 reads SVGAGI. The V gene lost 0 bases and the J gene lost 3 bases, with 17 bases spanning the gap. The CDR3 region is CASSYSMRGGIYTEAFF. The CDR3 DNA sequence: TGTGCCAGCAGTTACTCGATGCGGGGGGGTATTTACACTGAAGCTTTCTTT.

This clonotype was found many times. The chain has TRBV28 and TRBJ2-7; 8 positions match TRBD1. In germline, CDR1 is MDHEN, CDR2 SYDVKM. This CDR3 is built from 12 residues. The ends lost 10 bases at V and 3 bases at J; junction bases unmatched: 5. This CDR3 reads CATGQGLYEQYF. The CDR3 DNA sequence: TGTGCCACAGGACAGGGTCTCTACGAGCAGTACTTC.

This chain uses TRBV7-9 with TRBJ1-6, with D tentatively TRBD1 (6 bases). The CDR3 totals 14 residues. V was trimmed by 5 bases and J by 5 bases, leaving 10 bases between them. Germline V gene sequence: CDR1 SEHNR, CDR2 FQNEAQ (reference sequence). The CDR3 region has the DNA TGTGCCAGCAGCATCCGGGACAATAATTCACCCCTCCACTTT. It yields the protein CASSIRDNNSPLHF.

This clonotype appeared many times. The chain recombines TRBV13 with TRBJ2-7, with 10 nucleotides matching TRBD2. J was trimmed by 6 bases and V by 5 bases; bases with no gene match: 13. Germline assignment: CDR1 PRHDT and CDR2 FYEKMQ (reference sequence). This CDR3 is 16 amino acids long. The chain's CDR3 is CASSPRRTLAGVEQYF. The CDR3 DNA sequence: TGTGCCAGCAGCCCACGTAGGACGCTAGCGGGAGTCGAGCAGTACTTC.

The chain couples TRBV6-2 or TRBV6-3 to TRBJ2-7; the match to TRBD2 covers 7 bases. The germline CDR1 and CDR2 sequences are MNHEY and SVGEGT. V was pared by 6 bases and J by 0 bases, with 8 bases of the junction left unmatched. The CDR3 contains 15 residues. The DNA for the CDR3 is TGTGCCAGCAGATTACTAGCGCATAGCTCCTACGAGCAGTACTTC. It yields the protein CASRLLAHSSYEQYF.

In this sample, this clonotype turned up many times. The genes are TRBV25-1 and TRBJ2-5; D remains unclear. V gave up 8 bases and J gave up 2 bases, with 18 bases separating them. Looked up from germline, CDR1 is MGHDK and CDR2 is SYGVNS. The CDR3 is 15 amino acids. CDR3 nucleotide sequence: TGTGCCAGCCGTGGTTGGATTGTGGTGCAAGAGACCCAGTACTTC. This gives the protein CASRGWIVVQETQYF. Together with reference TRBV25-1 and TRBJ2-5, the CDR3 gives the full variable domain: EADIYQTPRYLVIGTGKKITLECSQTMGHDKMYWYQQDPGMELHLIHYSYGVNSTEKGDLSSESTVSRIRTEHFPLTLESARPSHTSQYLCASRGWIVVQETQYFGPGTRLLVL.

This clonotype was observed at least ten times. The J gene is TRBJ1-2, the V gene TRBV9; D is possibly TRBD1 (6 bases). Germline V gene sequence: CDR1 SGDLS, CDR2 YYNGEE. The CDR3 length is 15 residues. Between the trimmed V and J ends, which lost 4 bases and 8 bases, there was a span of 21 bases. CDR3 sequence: CASSPQPGGLEGYTF. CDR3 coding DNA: TGTGCCAGCAGCCCTCAGCCGGGGGGGCTGGAAGGCTACACCTTC.

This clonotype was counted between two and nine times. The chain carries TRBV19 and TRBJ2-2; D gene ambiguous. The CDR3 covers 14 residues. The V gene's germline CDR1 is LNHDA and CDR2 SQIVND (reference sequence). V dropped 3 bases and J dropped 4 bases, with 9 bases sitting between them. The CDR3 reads CASSIGPITGELFF. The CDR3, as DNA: TGTGCCAGTAGTATCGGGCCGATCACCGGGGAGCTGTTTTTT.

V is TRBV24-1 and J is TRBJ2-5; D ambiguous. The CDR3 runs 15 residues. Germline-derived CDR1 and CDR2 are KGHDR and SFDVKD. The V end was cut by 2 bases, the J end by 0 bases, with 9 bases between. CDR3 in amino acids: CATSDSRPYQETQYF. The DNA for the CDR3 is TGTGCCACCAGTGATTCACGACCGTACCAAGAGACCCAGTACTTC.

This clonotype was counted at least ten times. DNA for the CDR3: TGCAGTGCTAAAGCAATCCTCGACAGGGGGCTGGGCGAGCAGTACTTC. Translated: CSAKAILDRGLGEQYF. The rearrangement uses TRBV20-1 and TRBJ2-7; 10 bases fit TRBD1. The CDR3 has 16 residues. The germline V gene has CDR1 DFQATT and CDR2 SNEGSKA (reference sequence). The trim removed 4 bases at V and 6 bases at J, leaving 15 bases unmatched.

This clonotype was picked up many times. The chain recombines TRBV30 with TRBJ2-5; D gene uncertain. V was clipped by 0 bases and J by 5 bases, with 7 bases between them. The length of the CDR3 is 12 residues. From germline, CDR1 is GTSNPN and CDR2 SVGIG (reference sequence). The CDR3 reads CAWSVSRETQYF. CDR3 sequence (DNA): TGTGCCTGGAGTGTATCCAGGGAGACCCAGTACTTC.

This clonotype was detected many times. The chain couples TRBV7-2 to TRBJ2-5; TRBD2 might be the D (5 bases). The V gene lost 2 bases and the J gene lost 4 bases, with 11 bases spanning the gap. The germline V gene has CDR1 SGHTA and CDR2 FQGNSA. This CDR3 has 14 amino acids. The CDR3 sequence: CASSLRLASETQYF. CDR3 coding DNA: TGTGCCAGCAGCTTAAGGCTAGCATCAGAGACCCAGTACTTC.

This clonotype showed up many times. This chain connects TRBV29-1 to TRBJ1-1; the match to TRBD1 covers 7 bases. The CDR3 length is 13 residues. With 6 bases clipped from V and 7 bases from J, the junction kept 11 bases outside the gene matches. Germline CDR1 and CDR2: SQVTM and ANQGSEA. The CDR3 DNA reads TGCAGCGTAAAACCGGGACAGAACTTTGAAGCTTTCTTT. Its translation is CSVKPGQNFEAFF.

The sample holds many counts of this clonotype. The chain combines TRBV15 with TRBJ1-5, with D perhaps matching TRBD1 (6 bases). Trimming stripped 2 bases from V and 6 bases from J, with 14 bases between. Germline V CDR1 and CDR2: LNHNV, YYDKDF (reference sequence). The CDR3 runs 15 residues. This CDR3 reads CATSRSRGPGQPQHF. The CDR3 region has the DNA TGTGCCACCAGCAGAAGCCGGGGGCCCGGTCAGCCCCAGCATTTT.

The CDR3 sequence: CASSIGGGYQPQHF. For the CDR3, the DNA is TGTGCCAGTAGTATAGGGGGAGGGTACCAGCCCCAGCATTTT. The chain recombines TRBV19 with TRBJ1-5; D gene ambiguous. With 1 base removed from V and 7 bases from J, the gap between germline ends came to 11 bases. The CDR3 sequence is 14 residues long. Per the germline V gene, CDR1 is LNHDA and CDR2 is SQIVND (reference sequence). The full variable domain, completed using reference TRBV19 and TRBJ1-5, is DGGITQSPKYLFRKEGQNVTLSCEQNLNHDAMYWYRQDPGQGLRLIYYSQIVNDFQKGDIAEGYSVSREKKESFPLTVTSAQKNPTAFYLCASSIGGGYQPQHFGDGTRLSIL.

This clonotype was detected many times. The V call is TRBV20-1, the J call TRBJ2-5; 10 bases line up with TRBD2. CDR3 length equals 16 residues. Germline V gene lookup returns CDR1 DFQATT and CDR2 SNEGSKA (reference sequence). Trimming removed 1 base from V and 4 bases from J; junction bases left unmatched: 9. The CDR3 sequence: CSARGMLLAGAETQYF. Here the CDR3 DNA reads TGCAGTGCTAGAGGGATGCTTCTAGCGGGAGCAGAGACCCAGTACTTC.

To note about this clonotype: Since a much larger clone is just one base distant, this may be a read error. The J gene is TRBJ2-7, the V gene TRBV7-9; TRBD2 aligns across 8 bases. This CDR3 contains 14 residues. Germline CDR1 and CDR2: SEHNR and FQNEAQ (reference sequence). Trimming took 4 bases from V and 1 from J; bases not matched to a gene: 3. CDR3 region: CASSSGLESYEQYF. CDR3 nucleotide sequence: TGTGCCAGCAGCTCGGGACTAGAGTCCTACGAGCAGTACTTC.

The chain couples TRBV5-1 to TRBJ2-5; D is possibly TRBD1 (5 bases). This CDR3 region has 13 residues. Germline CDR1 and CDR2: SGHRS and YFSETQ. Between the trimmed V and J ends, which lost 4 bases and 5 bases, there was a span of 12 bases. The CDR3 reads CASSGDSLETQYF. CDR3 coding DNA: TGCGCCAGCAGCGGTGACAGTTTGGAGACCCAGTACTTC.

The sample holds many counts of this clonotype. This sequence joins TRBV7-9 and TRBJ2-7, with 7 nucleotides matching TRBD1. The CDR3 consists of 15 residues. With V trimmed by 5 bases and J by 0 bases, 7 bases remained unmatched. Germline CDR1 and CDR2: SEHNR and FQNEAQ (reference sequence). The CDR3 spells CASSHRDSSSYEQYF. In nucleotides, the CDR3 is TGTGCCAGCAGCCACCGGGACAGTAGCTCCTACGAGCAGTACTTC. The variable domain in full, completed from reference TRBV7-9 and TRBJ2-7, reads DTGVSQNPRHKITKRGQNVTFRCDPISEHNRLYWYRQTLGQGPEFLTYFQNEAQLEKSRLLSDRFSAERPKGSFSTLEIQRTEQGDSAMYLCASSHRDSSSYEQYFGPGTRLTVT.

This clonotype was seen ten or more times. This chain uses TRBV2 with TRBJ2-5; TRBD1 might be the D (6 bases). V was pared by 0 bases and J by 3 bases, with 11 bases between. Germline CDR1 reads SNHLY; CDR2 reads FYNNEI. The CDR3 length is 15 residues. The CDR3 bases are TGTGCCAGCAGTGAAGCCTACAGGGCCAAAGAGACCCAGTACTTC. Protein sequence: CASSEAYRAKETQYF.

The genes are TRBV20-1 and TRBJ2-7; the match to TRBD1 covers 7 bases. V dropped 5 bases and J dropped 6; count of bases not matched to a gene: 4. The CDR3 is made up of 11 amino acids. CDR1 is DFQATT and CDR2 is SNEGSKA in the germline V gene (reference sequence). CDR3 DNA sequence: TGCAGTGCTGGGACAGAGACCGAGCAGTACTTC. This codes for CSAGTETEQYF.

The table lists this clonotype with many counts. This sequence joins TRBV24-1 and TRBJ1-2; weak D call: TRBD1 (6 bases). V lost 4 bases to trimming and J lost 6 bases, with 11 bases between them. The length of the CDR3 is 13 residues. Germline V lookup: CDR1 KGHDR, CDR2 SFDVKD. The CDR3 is CATSDRTEHGYTF. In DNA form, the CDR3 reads TGTGCCACCAGTGACCGGACAGAACATGGCTACACCTTC.

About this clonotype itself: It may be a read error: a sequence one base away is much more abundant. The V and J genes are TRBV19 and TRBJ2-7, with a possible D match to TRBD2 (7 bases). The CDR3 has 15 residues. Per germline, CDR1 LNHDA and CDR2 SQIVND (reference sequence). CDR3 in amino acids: CVSSSQGGGTYEQYF. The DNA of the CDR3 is TGTGTCAGTAGTTCACAGGGAGGGGGGACCTACGAGCAGTACTTC.

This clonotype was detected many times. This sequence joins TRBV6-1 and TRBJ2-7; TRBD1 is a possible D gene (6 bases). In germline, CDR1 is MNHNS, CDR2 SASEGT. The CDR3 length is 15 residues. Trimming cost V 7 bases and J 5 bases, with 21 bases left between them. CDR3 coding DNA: TGTGCCAGCAAAGTAGACGGGACAAGTGGCAACGAGCAGTACTTC. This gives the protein CASKVDGTSGNEQYF.

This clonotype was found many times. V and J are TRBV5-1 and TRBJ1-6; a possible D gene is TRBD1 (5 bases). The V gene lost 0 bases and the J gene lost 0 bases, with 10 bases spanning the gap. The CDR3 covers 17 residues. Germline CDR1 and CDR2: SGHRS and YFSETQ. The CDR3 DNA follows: TGCGCCAGCAGCTTGGAGGGGCAGCACTCCTATAATTCACCCCTCCACTTT. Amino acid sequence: CASSLEGQHSYNSPLHF.

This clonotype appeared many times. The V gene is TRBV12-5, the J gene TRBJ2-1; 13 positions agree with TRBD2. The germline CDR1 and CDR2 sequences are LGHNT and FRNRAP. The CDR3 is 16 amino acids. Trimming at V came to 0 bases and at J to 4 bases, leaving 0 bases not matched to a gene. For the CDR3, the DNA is TGTGCTAGTGGTTTGGTACTAGCGGGAGGGTACAATGAGCAGTTCTTC. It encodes CASGLVLAGGYNEQFF.

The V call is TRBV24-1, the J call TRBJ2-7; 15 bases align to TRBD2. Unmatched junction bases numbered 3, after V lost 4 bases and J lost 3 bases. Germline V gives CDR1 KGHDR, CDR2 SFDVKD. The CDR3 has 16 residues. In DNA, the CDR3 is TGTGCCACCAGTGAAGGACTAGCGGGAGGGCACTACGAGCAGTACTTC. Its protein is CATSEGLAGGHYEQYF.

The CDR3 DNA reads TGTGCCAGCAGTAGTACTCGGCTAGCGGGAGGAAGAATCCTAGCGAACACCGGGGAGCTGTTTTTT. Translation: CASSSTRLAGGRILANTGELFF. The chain joins TRBV6-2 or TRBV6-3 to TRBJ2-2; 11 nucleotides agree with TRBD2. Losses at the gene ends were 5 bases for V and 0 bases for J; bases not matched to a gene: 20. There are 22 residues in the CDR3. Germline CDR1 and CDR2: MNHEY and SVGEGT.

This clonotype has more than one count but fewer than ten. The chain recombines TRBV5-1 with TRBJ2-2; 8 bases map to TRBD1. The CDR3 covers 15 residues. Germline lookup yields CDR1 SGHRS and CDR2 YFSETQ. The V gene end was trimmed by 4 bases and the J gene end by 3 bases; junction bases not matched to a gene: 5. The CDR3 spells CASSSPDRDTGELFF. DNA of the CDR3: TGCGCCAGCAGCAGCCCGGACAGGGACACCGGGGAGCTGTTTTTT.

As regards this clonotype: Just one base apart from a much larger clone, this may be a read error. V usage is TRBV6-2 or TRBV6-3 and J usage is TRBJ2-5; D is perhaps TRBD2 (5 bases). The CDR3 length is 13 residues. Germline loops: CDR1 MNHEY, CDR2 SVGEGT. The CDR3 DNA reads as TGTGTCAGCAGCCTCACTAGAAGAGAGACCCAGTACTTC. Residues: CVSSLTRRETQYF.